Each of the 3 T cell receptor beta chains below was sequenced from the same sample in a study of cytomegalovirus exposure and HLA in healthy donors. Both 60 Vbeta primers and 13 Jbeta primers went into the PCR. Clones were read by immunoSEQ multiplex PCR, and TCRdb kept only the in-frame ones, dropping some. The table has some 200,000 clones, around 77% seen once. Sequenced: PBMCs. The receptors were gathered from a young woman in good health and CMV-seronegative.

The rearrangement uses TRBV6-5 and TRBJ2-7, with 8 bases matching TRBD1. Per the germline V gene, CDR1 is MNHEY and CDR2 is SVGAGI. This CDR3 spans 15 amino acids. V was pared by 5 bases and J by 9 bases, with 15 bases of the junction left unmatched. DNA for the CDR3: TGTGCCAGCAGTCCCGGGACAGGTCCGGGATTGAGGCAGTACTTC. Residues: CASSPGTGPGLRQYF.

This CDR3 is CATSSRQGLQTQYF. In DNA form, the CDR3 reads TGTGCCACCAGCAGCAGACAGGGGTTGCAGACCCAGTACTTC. The V and J genes are TRBV15 and TRBJ2-5; 8 bases match TRBD1. The trim removed 3 bases at V and 6 bases at J, leaving 6 bases unmatched. This CDR3 contains 14 residues. Germline V gives CDR1 LNHNV, CDR2 YYDKDF (reference sequence).

The chain carries TRBV18 and TRBJ1-1; no clear D. Germline V CDR1 and CDR2: KGHSH, LQKENI. Deletions cut 6 bases from V and 4 bases from J, with 15 bases between. This CDR3 has 14 amino acids. The CDR3 nucleotides are TGTGCCAGCTCCTCCTATGGCCGGGGCACTGAAGCTTTCTTT. This encodes CASSSYGRGTEAFF. Variable domain in full (rest from reference TRBV18 and TRBJ1-1): NAGVMQNPRHLVRRRGQEARLRCSPMKGHSHVYWYRQLPEEGLKFMVYLQKENIIDESGMPKERFSAEFPKEGPSILRIQQVVRGDSAAYFCASSSYGRGTEAFFGQGTRLTVV.